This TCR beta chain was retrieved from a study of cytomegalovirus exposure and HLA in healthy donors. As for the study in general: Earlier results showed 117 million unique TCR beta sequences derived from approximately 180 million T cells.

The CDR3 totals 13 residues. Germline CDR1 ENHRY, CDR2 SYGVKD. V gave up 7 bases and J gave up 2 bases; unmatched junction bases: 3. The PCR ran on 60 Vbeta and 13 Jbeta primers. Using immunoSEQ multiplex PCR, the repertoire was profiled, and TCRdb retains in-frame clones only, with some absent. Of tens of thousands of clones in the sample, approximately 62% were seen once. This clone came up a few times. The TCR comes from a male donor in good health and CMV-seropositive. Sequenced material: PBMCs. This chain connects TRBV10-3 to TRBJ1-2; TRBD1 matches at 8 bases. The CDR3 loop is CAITAGGNYGYTF. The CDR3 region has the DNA TGTGCCATCACCGCAGGGGGCAACTATGGCTACACCTTC.